This section outlines one T cell receptor (beta chain) sequence together with its context. Germline CDR1 is SGHVS and CDR2 is FNYEAQ. The CDR3 is 15 residues long. J was trimmed by 8 bases and V by 1 base; bases with no gene match: 6. These data originate in a study of T cell changes during pregnancy in multiple sclerosis. The assay was immunoSEQ multiplex PCR, and TCRdb's table has in-frame clones only and misses some. Of about 8,500 clones detected, roughly nine tenths appear once; the ten largest clones hold roughly a tenth. This sequence was found in a female donor in good health, enrolled as a control in a pregnancy study. V usage is TRBV7-6 and J usage is TRBJ2-1; 9 bases are shared with TRBD1. Here the sequenced sample was CD8+ T cells from peripheral blood mononuclear cells, taken in the first trimester of pregnancy. The DNA for the CDR3 is TGTGCCAGCAGCTTAGGGGGACAGGGTTTGGATGAGCAGTTCTTC. Protein sequence: CASSLGGQGLDEQFF.